Listed below are T cell receptor beta chains from one sample, sequenced in a study of breast tumors, draining lymph nodes, adjacent tissues. TCRdb called the multiplex PCR reads again in MiXCR, with one record for every CDR3 protein. This table has fewer than 300,000 distinct CDR3 sequences, 32% appearing once. Material: axillary lymph node tissue. These receptors were obtained from a female donor with breast cancer. Some clones in this sample may be carry-over from other donors' samples. The CDR3 runs from the conserved cysteine through the conserved F or W. Each record gives: CDR3 length, V gene, J gene, D gene, clone size, CDR3 protein, CDR3 DNA. The D gene is left open where the match is weak. A row's size may be missing; if present it is once, few, many or a size class.

len: 15; v_gene: TRBV12-3/TRBV12-4; j_gene: TRBJ2-1; d_gene: TRBD2; abundance: few; CDR3aa: CASRTGTSGQHEQFF; CDR3nt: TGTGCCAGCAGAACCGGGACTAGCGGGCAGCATGAGCAGTTCTTC
len: 13; v_gene: TRBV9; j_gene: TRBJ2-7; d_gene: TRBD1; abundance: many; CDR3aa: CASSVAQGYEQYF; CDR3nt: TGTGCCAGCAGCGTAGCACAGGGGTACGAGCAGTACTTC
len: 17; v_gene: TRBV7-3; j_gene: TRBJ1-5; d_gene: NA; abundance: once; CDR3aa: CASSSPSGRGGGQPQHF; CDR3nt: TGTGCCAGCAGCTCCCCCTCAGGGCGGGGCGGGGGTCAGCCCCAGCATTTT
len: 17; v_gene: TRBV29-1; j_gene: TRBJ2-4; d_gene: NA; abundance: many; CDR3aa: CSVSEEGATLAKNIQYF; CDR3nt: TGCAGCGTCTCGGAGGAGGGGGCAACGTTAGCCAAAAACATTCAGTACTTC
len: 12; v_gene: TRBV19; j_gene: TRBJ1-2; d_gene: TRBD1; abundance: many; CDR3aa: CATRGLGYGYTF; CDR3nt: TGTGCCACCAGGGGGCTGGGCTATGGCTACACCTTC
len: 10; v_gene: TRBV20-1; j_gene: TRBJ2-6; d_gene: NA; abundance: NA; CDR3aa: CSARGGGLTF; CDR3nt: TGCAGTGCTAGGGGGGGCGGGCTGACTTTC
len: 15; v_gene: TRBV9; j_gene: TRBJ1-1; d_gene: TRBD1; abundance: few; CDR3aa: CASSGKTGGNTEAFF; CDR3nt: TGTGCCAGCAGCGGAAAAACAGGGGGCAACACTGAAGCTTTCTTT
len: 14; v_gene: TRBV6-6; j_gene: TRBJ2-5; d_gene: NA; abundance: many; CDR3aa: CASSYSAGQETQYF; CDR3nt: TGTGCCAGCAGTTACTCCGCGGGTCAAGAGACCCAGTACTTC
len: 12; v_gene: TRBV30; j_gene: TRBJ1-2; d_gene: NA; abundance: many; CDR3aa: CAWSQGLYGYTF; CDR3nt: TGTGCCTGGAGCCAGGGCCTTTATGGCTACACCTTC
len: 14; v_gene: TRBV15; j_gene: TRBJ2-5; d_gene: NA; abundance: many; CDR3aa: CATSNVNRRETQYF; CDR3nt: TGTGCCACCAGCAACGTCAACAGGAGAGAGACCCAGTACTTC
len: 11; v_gene: TRBV20-1; j_gene: TRBJ2-1; d_gene: NA; abundance: NA; CDR3aa: CSAREGNEQFF; CDR3nt: TGCAGTGCTAGAGAGGGTAATGAGCAGTTCTTC
len: 13; v_gene: TRBV7-2; j_gene: TRBJ1-5; d_gene: NA; abundance: once; CDR3aa: CASSYGGSETQHF; CDR3nt: TGTGCCAGCAGCTACGGGGGCTCGGAGACCCAGCATTTT
len: 13; v_gene: TRBV19; j_gene: TRBJ2-6; d_gene: NA; abundance: NA; CDR3aa: CASSIRGANVLTF; CDR3nt: TGTGCCAGTAGTATAAGAGGGGCCAACGTCCTGACTTTC
len: 14; v_gene: TRBV5-1; j_gene: TRBJ2-3; d_gene: TRBD2; abundance: many; CDR3aa: CASSRGDLADTQYF; CDR3nt: TGCGCCAGCAGCCGGGGGGATTTGGCAGATACGCAGTATTTT
len: 15; v_gene: TRBV7-9; j_gene: TRBJ2-2; d_gene: NA; abundance: many; CDR3aa: CASSLVGGPGGELFF; CDR3nt: TGTGCCAGCAGCTTAGTGGGTGGGCCCGGCGGGGAGCTGTTTTTT
len: 15; v_gene: TRBV27; j_gene: TRBJ1-1; d_gene: TRBD1; abundance: NA; CDR3aa: CASSSRTGGLTEAFF; CDR3nt: TGTGCCAGCAGTTCCAGGACAGGGGGCTTAACTGAAGCTTTCTTT
len: 13; v_gene: TRBV2; j_gene: TRBJ2-7; d_gene: NA; abundance: many; CDR3aa: CASTRARQGEQYF; CDR3nt: TGTGCCAGCACACGGGCCCGGCAAGGGGAGCAGTACTTC
len: 13; v_gene: TRBV11-3; j_gene: TRBJ2-1; d_gene: NA; abundance: many; CDR3aa: CASSQAGYNEQFF; CDR3nt: TGTGCCAGCAGCCAAGCGGGTTACAATGAGCAGTTCTTC
len: 15; v_gene: TRBV6-1; j_gene: TRBJ2-4; d_gene: TRBD2; abundance: once; CDR3aa: CASSESPVWGGIQYF; CDR3nt: TGTGCCAGCAGTGAAAGTCCCGTTTGGGGGGGCATTCAGTACTTC
len: 16; v_gene: TRBV15; j_gene: TRBJ2-5; d_gene: TRBD2; abundance: many; CDR3aa: CATSRDRSGSSKTQYF; CDR3nt: TGTGCCACCAGCAGAGATCGTAGCGGGAGTAGTAAGACCCAGTACTTC
len: 13; v_gene: TRBV18; j_gene: TRBJ2-5; d_gene: NA; abundance: many; CDR3aa: CASSPPAGETQYF; CDR3nt: TGTGCCAGCTCACCACCGGCGGGGGAGACCCAGTACTTC
len: 13; v_gene: TRBV2; j_gene: TRBJ2-2; d_gene: NA; abundance: many; CDR3aa: CASSPLVTGELFF; CDR3nt: TGTGCCAGCAGTCCTCTAGTCACCGGGGAGCTGTTTTTT
len: 16; v_gene: TRBV5-1; j_gene: TRBJ2-2; d_gene: NA; abundance: once; CDR3aa: CASSSGAFTNTGELFF; CDR3nt: TGCGCCAGCAGCTCCGGAGCTTTTACGAACACCGGGGAGCTGTTTTTT
len: 10; v_gene: TRBV12-3/TRBV12-4; j_gene: TRBJ1-2; d_gene: NA; abundance: many; CDR3aa: CASKGVGYTF; CDR3nt: TGTGCCAGCAAAGGGGTTGGCTACACCTTC
len: 14; v_gene: TRBV30; j_gene: TRBJ2-1; d_gene: NA; abundance: many; CDR3aa: CAWIGRSSYNEQFF; CDR3nt: TGTGCCTGGATTGGAAGGAGCTCCTACAATGAGCAGTTCTTC
len: 16; v_gene: TRBV12-3/TRBV12-4; j_gene: TRBJ1-1; d_gene: TRBD1; abundance: NA; CDR3aa: CAISEYTGTVRFEAFF; CDR3nt: TGTGCCATCAGTGAATATACCGGGACAGTAAGGTTTGAAGCTTTCTTT
len: 15; v_gene: TRBV18; j_gene: TRBJ2-5; d_gene: NA; abundance: many; CDR3aa: CASSPLMGFGETQYF; CDR3nt: TGTGCCAGCTCACCGCTTATGGGGTTTGGTGAGACCCAGTACTTC
len: 15; v_gene: TRBV6-5; j_gene: TRBJ2-1; d_gene: TRBD1; abundance: many; CDR3aa: CASSYRDREHNEQFF; CDR3nt: TGTGCCAGCAGTTACCGGGACAGGGAACACAATGAGCAGTTCTTC
len: 14; v_gene: TRBV20-1; j_gene: TRBJ2-1; d_gene: TRBD1; abundance: many; CDR3aa: CSVQGQETYNEQFF; CDR3nt: TGCAGTGTACAGGGACAGGAGACCTACAATGAGCAGTTCTTC
len: 15; v_gene: TRBV7-2; j_gene: TRBJ2-1; d_gene: NA; abundance: many; CDR3aa: CASSFGGGGANEQFF; CDR3nt: TGTGCCAGCAGCTTCGGAGGGGGGGGGGCTAATGAGCAGTTCTTC
len: 16; v_gene: TRBV6-6; j_gene: TRBJ2-7; d_gene: NA; abundance: NA; CDR3aa: CASSHTGTPHSYEQYF; CDR3nt: TGTGCCAGCAGTCATACCGGGACTCCGCACTCCTACGAGCAGTACTTC
len: 17; v_gene: TRBV20-1; j_gene: TRBJ1-3; d_gene: NA; abundance: many; CDR3aa: CSARVSQLPEDGNTIYF; CDR3nt: TGCAGTGCTAGAGTGTCACAGTTGCCTGAAGATGGAAACACCATATATTTT
len: 14; v_gene: TRBV6-1; j_gene: TRBJ2-7; d_gene: NA; abundance: many; CDR3aa: CASSSTGTAYEQYF; CDR3nt: TGTGCCAGCAGTTCCACCGGGACGGCCTACGAGCAGTACTTC